The text below deals with one T cell receptor (beta chain). The sample belongs to a study of T cells after somatic rescue of genetic block. TCRdb keeps only in-frame clones here, not all; method: immunoSEQ multiplex PCR. The table lists approximately 110,000 clones, approximately 90% of them singletons. Germline V lookup: CDR1 MNHEY, CDR2 SVGAGI. Trimming left V 9 bases short and J 7 bases short, with 13 bases between. The CDR3 runs to 13 residues. This sequence was found in a woman aged 18-35 years. This chain uses TRBV6-5 with TRBJ1-6, with D perhaps matching TRBD1 (5 bases). The sequenced sample consisted of peripheral blood mononuclear cells (PBMCs). CDR3 DNA sequence: TGTGCCAGTTTCTTGGGGCTCAATTCACCCCTCCACTTT. Residues: CASFLGLNSPLHF.